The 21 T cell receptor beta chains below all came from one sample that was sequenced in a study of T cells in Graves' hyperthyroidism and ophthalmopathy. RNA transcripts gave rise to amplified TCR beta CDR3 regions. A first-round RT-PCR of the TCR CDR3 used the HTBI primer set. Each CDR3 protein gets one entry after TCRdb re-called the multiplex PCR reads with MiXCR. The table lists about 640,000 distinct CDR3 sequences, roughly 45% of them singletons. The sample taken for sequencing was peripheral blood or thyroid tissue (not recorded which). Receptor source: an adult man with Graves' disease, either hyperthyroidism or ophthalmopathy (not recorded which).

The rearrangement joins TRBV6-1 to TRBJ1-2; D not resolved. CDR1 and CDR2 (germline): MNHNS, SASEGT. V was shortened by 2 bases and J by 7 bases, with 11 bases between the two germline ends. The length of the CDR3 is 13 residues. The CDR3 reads CASSETWQSGYTF. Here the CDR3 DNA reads TGTGCCAGCAGTGAAACCTGGCAGTCTGGCTACACCTTC.

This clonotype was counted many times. CDR3 bases: TGTGCCACCAGCGGTAACAGGGACTATGGCTACACCTTC. The encoded protein is CATSGNRDYGYTF. The chain couples TRBV15 to TRBJ1-2, with a weak D call TRBD1 (6 bases). Trimming shortened V by 5 bases and J by 3 bases, and 10 bases separated the two germline ends. The CDR3 consists of 13 residues. From germline, CDR1 is LNHNV and CDR2 YYDKDF (reference sequence).

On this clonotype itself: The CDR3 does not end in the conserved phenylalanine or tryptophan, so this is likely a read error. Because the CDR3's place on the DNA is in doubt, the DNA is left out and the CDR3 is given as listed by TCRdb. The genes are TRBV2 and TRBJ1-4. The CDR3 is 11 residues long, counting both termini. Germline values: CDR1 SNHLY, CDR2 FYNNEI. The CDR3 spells CASSDRGTFNY.

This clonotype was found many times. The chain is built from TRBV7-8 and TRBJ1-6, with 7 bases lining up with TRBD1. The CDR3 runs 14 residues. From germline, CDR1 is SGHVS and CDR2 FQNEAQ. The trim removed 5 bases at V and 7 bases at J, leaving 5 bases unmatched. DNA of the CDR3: TGTGCCAGCAGCCCCCGGGACAGCAATTCACCCCTCCACTTT. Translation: CASSPRDSNSPLHF.

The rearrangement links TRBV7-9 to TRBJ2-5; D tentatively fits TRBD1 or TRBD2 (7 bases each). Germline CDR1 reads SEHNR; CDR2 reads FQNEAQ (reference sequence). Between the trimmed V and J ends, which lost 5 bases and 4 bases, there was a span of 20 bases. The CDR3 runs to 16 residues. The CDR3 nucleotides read TGTGCCAGCAGCGAGTGGGGGGGACAGTTTTTAGAGACCCAGTACTTC. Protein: CASSEWGGQFLETQYF.

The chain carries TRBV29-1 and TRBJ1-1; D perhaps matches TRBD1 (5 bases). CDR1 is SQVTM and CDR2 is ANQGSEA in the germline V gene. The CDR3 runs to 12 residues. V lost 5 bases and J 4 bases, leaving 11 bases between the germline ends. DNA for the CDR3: TGCAGCGTTCTTGCCGGGGGCACTGAAGCTTTCTTT. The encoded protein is CSVLAGGTEAFF.

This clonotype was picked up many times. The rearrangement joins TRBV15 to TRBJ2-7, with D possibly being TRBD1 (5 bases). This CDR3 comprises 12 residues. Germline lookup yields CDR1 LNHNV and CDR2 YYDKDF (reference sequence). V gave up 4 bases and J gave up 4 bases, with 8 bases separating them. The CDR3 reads CATSTDRYEQYF. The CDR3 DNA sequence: TGTGCCACCAGCACCGACAGATACGAGCAGTACTTC.

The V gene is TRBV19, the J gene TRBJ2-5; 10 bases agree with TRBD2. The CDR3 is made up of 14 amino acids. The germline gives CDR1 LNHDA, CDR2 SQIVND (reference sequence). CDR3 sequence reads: CASSSGGLQETQYF. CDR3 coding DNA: TGTGCTTCGTCTAGCGGGGGCCTCCAAGAGACCCAGTACTTC.

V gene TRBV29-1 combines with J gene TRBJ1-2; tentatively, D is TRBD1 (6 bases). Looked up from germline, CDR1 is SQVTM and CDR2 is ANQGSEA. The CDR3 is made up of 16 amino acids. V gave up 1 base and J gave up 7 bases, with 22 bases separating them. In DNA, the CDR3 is TGCAGCGTTGAAGGCCGCGGGGAATTGGGGGCTATTGGCTACACCTTC. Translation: CSVEGRGELGAIGYTF.

CDR3 in amino acids: CSLAGQGYEQYF. CDR3 sequence (DNA): TGCAGCTTAGCCGGACAGGGGTACGAGCAGTACTTC. J is TRBJ2-7 and V is TRBV20-1; 9 bases line up with TRBD1. The germline gives CDR1 DFQATT, CDR2 SNEGSKA (reference sequence). CDR3 length equals 12 residues.

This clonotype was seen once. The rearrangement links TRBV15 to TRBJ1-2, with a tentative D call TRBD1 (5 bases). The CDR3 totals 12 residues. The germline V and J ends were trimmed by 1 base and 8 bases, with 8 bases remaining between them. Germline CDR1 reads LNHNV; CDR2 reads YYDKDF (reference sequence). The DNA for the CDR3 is TGTGCCACCAGCAGAGTTGGGGCCGGCTACACCTTC. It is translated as CATSRVGAGYTF. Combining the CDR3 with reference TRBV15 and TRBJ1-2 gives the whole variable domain DAMVIQNPRYQVTQFGKPVTLSCSQTLNHNVMYWYQQKSSQAPKLLFHYYDKDFNNEADTPDNFQSRRPNTSFCFLDIRSPGLGDTAMYLCATSRVGAGYTFGSGTRLTVV.

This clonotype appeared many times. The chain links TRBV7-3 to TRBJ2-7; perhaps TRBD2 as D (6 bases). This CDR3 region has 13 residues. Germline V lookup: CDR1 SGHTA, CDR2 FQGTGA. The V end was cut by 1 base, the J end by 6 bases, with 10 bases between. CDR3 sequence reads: CASSLKDSGEQYF. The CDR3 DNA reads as TGTGCCAGCAGCTTAAAGGATAGCGGCGAGCAGTACTTC.

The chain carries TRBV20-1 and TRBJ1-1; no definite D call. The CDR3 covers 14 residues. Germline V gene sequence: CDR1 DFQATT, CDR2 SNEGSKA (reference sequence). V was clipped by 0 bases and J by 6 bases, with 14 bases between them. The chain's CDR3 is CSARDRRSGPEAFF. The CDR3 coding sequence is TGCAGTGCTAGAGATAGGCGGTCGGGCCCTGAAGCTTTCTTT.

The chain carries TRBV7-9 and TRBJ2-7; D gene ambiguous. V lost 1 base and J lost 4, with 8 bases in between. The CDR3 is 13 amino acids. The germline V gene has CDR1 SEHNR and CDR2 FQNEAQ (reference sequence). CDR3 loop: CASSLDLGYEQYF. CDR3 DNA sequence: TGTGCCAGCAGCTTAGACTTAGGGTACGAGCAGTACTTC.

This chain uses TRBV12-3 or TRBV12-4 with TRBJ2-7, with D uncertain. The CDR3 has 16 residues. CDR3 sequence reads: CASGHPRNLPSYEQYF. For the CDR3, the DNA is TGTGCTAGTGGCCATCCCAGGAACCTACCCTCCTACGAGCAGTACTTC.

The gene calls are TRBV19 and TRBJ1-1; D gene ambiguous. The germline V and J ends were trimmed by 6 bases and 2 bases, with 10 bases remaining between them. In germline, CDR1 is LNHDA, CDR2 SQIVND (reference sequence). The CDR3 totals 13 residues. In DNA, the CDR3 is TGTGCCAGTAGATGGGGAGGCAACACTGAAGCTTTCTTT. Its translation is CASRWGGNTEAFF.

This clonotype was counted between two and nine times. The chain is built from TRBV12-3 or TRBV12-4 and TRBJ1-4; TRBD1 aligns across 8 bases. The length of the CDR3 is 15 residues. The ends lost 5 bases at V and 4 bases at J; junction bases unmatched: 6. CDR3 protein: CASSPGQGINEKLFF. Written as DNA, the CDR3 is TGTGCCAGCAGTCCAGGACAGGGAATTAATGAAAAACTGTTTTTT.

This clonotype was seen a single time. CDR3 DNA sequence: TGTGCCACCAGTGCGGGACGTAATAGCAATCAGCCCCAGTACTTC. As protein: CATSAGRNSNQPQYF. V usage is TRBV24-1 and J usage is TRBJ2-5, with D perhaps being TRBD1 or TRBD2 (5 bases each). The CDR3 covers 15 residues. Trimming pared 5 bases from V and 9 bases from J, leaving 21 bases between. CDR1 KGHDR and CDR2 SFDVKD come from the germline V gene.

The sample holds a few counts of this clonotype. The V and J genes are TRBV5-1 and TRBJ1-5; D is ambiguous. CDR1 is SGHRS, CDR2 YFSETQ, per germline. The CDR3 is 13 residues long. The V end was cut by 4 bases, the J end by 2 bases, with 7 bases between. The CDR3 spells CASSPEGNQPQHF. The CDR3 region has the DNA TGCGCCAGCAGCCCGGAGGGCAATCAGCCCCAGCATTTT.

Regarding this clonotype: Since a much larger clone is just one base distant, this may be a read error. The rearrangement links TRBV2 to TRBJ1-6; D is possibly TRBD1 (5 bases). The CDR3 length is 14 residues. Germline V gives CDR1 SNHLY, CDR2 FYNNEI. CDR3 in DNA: TGTGCCGCCGCCGGGACGGTTAAAAATTCACTCCTCCACTTT. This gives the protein CAAAGTVKNSLLHF.

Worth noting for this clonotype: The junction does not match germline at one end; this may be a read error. The CDR3 DNA follows: TGTGCCAGCAGCCGCCAATCCACTGAAGCTTTGTTT. It encodes CASSRQSTEALF. V is TRBV14 and J is TRBJ1-1; D unresolved. Germline loops: CDR1 SGHDN, CDR2 FVKESK. CDR3 length: 12 residues.